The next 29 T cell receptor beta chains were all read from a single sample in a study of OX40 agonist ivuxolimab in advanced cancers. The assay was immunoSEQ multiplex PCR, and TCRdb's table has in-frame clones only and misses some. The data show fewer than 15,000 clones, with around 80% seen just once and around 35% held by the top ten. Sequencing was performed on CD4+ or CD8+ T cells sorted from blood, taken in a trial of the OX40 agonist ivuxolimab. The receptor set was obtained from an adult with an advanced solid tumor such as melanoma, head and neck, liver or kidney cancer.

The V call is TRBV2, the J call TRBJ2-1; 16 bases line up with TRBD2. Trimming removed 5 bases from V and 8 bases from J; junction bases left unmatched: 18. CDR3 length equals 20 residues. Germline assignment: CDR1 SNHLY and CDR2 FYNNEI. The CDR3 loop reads CASSSPGLAGGPPSSDEQFF. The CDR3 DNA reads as TGTGCCAGCAGTTCTCCGGGACTAGCGGGAGGGCCCCCTAGTAGTGATGAGCAGTTCTTC.

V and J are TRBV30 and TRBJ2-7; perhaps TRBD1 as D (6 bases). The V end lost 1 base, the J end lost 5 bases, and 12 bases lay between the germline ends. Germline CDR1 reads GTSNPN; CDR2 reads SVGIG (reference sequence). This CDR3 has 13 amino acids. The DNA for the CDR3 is TGTGCCTGGAGTGGCCAGGGGTGGGACGAGCAGTACTTC. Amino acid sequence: CAWSGQGWDEQYF.

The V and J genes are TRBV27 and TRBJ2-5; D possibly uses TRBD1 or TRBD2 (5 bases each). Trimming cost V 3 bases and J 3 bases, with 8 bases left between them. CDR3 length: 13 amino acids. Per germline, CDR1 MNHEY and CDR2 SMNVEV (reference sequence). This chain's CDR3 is CASSLGRKETQYF. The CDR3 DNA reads TGTGCCAGCAGTTTGGGACGGAAAGAGACCCAGTACTTC.

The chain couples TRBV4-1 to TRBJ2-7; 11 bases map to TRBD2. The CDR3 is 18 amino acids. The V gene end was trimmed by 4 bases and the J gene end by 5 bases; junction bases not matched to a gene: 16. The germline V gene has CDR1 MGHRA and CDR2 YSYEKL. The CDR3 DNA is TGCGCCAGCAGCCGCCTACGTCCACTAGCGGGAGTGTCTCACGAGCAGTACTTC. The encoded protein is CASSRLRPLAGVSHEQYF.

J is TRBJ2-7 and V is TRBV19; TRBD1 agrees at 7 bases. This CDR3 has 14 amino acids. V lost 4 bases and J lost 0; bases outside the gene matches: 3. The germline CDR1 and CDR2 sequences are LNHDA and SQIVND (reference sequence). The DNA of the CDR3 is TGTGCCAGTAGTACACAGGGGACCTCCTACGAGCAGTACTTC. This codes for CASSTQGTSYEQYF.

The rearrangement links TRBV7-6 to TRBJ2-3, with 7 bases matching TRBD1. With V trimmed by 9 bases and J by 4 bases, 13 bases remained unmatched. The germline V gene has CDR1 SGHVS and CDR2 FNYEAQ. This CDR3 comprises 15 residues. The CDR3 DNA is TGTGCCAGTTCCACAGGGGAGAGTGGGGCAGATACGCAGTATTTT. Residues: CASSTGESGADTQYF.

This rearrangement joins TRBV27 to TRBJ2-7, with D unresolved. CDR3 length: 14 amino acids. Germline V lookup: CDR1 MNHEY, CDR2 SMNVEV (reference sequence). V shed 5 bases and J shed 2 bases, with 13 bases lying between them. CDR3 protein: CASSRRDKPYEQYF. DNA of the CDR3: TGTGCCAGCAGTCGACGCGACAAACCCTACGAGCAGTACTTC.

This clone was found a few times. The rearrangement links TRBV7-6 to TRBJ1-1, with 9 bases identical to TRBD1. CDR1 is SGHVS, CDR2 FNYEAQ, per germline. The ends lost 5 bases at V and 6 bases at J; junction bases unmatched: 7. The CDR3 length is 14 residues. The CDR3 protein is CASSRGQGRSEAFF. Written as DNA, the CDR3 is TGTGCCAGCAGCAGGGGACAGGGTAGGTCTGAAGCTTTCTTT.

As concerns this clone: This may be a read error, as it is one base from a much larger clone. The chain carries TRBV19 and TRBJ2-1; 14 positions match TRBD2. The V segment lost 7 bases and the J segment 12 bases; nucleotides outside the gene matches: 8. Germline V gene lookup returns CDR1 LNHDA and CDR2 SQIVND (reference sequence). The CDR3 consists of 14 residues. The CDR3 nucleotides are TGTGCCAGTAACCCGACTAGCGGGGGGGACGGGCAGTTCTTC. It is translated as CASNPTSGGDGQFF.

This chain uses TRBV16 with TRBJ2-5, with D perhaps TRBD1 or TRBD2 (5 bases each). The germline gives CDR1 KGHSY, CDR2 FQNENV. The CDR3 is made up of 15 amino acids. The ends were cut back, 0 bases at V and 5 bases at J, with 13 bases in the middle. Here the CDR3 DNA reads TGTGCCAGCAGCCAATCGGGGCGGGTTGACGAGACCCAGTACTTC. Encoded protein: CASSQSGRVDETQYF.

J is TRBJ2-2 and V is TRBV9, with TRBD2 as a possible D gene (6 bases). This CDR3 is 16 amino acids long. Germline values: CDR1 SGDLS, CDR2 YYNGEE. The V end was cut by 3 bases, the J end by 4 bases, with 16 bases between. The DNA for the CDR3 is TGTGCCAGCAGCGCCCCCCTGGCGGGATTCACCGGGGAGCTGTTTTTT. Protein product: CASSAPLAGFTGELFF.

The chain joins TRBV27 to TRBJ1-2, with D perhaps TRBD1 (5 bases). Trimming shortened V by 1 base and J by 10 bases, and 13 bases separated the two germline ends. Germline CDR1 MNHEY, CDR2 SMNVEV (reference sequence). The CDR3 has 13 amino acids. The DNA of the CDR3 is TGTGCCAGCAGTTTATGGGGGGAGAGGGACTACACCTTC. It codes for CASSLWGERDYTF.

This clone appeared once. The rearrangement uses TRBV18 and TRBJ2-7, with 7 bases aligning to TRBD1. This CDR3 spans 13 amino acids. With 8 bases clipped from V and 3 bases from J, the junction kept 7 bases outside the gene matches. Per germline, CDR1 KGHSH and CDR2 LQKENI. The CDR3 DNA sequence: TGTGCCAGCACCGACAGGGTTGTCTACGAGCAGTACTTC. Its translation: CASTDRVVYEQYF.

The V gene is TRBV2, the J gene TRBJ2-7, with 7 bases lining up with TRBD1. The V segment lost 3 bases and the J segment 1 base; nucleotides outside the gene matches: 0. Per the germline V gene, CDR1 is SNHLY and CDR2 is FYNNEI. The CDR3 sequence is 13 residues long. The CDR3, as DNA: TGTGCCAGCAGTGAGACAGGGTCCTACGAGCAGTACTTC. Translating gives CASSETGSYEQYF.

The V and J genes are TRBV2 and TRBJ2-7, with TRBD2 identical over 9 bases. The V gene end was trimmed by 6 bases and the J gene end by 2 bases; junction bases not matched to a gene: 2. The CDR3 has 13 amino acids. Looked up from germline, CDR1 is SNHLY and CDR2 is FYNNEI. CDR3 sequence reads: CASRASGTYEQYF. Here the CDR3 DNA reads TGTGCCAGCAGGGCTAGCGGGACCTACGAGCAGTACTTC.

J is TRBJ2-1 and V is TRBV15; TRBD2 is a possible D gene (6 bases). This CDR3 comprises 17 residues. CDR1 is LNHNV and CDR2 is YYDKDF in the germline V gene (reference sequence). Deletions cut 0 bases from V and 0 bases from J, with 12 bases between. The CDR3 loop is CATSRDLSSGSYNEQFF. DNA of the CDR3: TGTGCCACCAGCAGAGATCTTAGTAGCGGCTCCTACAATGAGCAGTTCTTC.

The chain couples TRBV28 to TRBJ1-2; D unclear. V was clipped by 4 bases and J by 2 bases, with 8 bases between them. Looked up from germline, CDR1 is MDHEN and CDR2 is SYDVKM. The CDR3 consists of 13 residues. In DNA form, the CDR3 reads TGTGCCAGCAGTTATAGAGGGAACTATGGCTACACCTTC. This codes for CASSYRGNYGYTF.

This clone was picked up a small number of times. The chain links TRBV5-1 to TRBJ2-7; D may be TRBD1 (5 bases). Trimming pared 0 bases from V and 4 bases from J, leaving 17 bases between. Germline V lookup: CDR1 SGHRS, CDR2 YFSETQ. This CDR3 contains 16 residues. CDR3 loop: CASSLAPQGSQYEQYF. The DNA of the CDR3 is TGCGCCAGCAGCTTGGCCCCCCAGGGCTCCCAATACGAGCAGTACTTC. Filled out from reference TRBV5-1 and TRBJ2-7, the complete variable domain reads KAGVTQTPRYLIKTRGQQVTLSCSPISGHRSVSWYQQTPGQGLQFLFEYFSETQRNKGNFPGRFSGRQFSNSRSEMNVSTLELGDSALYLCASSLAPQGSQYEQYFGPGTRLTVT.

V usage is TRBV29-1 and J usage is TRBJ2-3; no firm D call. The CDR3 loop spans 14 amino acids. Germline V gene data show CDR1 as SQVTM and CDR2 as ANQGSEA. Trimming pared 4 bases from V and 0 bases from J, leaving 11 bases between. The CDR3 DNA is TGCAGCGTTGTTCGTGAGGTCAGCACAGATACGCAGTATTTT. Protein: CSVVREVSTDTQYF.

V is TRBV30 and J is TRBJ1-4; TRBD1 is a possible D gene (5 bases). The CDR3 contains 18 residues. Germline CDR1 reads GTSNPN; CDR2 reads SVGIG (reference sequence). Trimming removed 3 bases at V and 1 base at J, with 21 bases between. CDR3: CAWRVVGGESGTNEKLFF. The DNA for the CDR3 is TGTGCCTGGAGAGTCGTTGGGGGTGAATCTGGAACTAATGAAAAACTGTTTTTT.

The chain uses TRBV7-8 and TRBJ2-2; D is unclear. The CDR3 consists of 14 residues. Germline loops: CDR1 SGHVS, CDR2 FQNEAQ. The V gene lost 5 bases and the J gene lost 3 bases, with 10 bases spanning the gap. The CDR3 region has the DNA TGTGCCAGCAGCATCCTCCGGGACACCGGGGAGCTGTTTTTT. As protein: CASSILRDTGELFF. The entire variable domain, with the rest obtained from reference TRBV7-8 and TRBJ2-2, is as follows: GAGVSQSPRYKVAKRGQDVALRCDPISGHVSLFWYQQALGQGPEFLTYFQNEAQLDKSGLPSDRFFAERPEGSVSTLKIQRTQQEDSAVYLCASSILRDTGELFFGEGSRLTVL.

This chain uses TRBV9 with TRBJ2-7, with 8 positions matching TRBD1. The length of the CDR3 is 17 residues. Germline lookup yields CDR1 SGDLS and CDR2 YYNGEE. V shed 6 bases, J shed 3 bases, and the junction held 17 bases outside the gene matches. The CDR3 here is CASTSGTGRFGGYEQYF. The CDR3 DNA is TGTGCCAGCACCTCCGGGACAGGTCGCTTCGGAGGCTACGAGCAGTACTTC. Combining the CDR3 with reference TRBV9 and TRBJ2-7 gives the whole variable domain DSGVTQTPKHLITATGQRVTLRCSPRSGDLSVYWYQQSLDQGLQFLIQYYNGEERAKGNILERFSAQQFPDLHSELNLSSLELGDSALYFCASTSGTGRFGGYEQYFGPGTRLTVT.

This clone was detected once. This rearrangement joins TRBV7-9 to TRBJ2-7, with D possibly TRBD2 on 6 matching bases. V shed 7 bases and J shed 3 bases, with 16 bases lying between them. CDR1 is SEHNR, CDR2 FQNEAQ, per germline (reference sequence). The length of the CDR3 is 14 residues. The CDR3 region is CASTGGLSFYEQYF. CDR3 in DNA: TGTGCCAGCACTGGGGGACTGTCATTCTACGAGCAGTACTTC.

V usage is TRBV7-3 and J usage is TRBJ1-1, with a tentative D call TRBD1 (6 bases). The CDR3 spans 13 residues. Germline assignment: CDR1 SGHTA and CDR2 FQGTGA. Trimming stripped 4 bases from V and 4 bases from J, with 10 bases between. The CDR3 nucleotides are TGTGCCAGCAGCTGGGGAGGGGGCACTGAAGCTTTCTTT. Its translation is CASSWGGGTEAFF.

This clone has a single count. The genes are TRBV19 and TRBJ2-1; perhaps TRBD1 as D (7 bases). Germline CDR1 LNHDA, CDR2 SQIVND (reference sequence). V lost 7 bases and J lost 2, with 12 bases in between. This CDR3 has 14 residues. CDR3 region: CASNQGGPYNEQFF. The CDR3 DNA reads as TGTGCCAGTAACCAGGGGGGACCCTACAATGAGCAGTTCTTC.

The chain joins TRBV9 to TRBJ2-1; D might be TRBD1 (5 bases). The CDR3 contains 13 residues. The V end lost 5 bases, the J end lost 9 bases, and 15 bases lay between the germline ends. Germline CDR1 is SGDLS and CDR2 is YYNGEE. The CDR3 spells CASSFQDKGEQFF. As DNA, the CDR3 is TGTGCCAGCAGTTTCCAGGACAAGGGTGAGCAGTTCTTC.

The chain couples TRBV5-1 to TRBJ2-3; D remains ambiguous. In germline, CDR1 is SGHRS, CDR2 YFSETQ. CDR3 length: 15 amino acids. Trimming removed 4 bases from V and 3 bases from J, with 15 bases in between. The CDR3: CASSPVSLLTDTQYF. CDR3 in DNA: TGCGCCAGCAGCCCCGTATCTCTCCTTACAGATACGCAGTATTTT.

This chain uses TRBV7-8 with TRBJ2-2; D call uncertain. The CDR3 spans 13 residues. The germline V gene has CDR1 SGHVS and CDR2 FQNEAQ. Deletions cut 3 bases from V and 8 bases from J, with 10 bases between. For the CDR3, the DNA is TGTGCCAGCAGCTTTAGTTCCGCTGGGGAGCTGTTTTTT. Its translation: CASSFSSAGELFF.

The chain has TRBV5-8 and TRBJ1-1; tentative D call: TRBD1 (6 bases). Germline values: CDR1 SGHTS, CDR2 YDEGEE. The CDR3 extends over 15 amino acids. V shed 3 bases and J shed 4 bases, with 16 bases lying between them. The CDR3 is CASSWGATGVTEAFF. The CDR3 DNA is TGTGCCAGCAGCTGGGGGGCAACGGGGGTCACTGAAGCTTTCTTT.